This T cell receptor (beta chain) comes out of a study of beta chain features in type 1 diabetes. The CDR3 runs to 14 residues. Germline loops: CDR1 MNHNS, CDR2 SASEGT. V lost 2 bases and J lost 2, with 9 bases in between. A single heparinised blood sample, averaging approximately 100 mL, was obtained per donor. CD45RO/CCR7/CD25/CD127/CD95/CD27 separated CD4+ naive, central memory, regulatory and stem cell-like memory cells by sorting. Reverse transcribing all isolated RNA meant expressed TCRB transcripts were sequenced. Sequenced by immunoSEQ multiplex PCR; TCRdb stores in-frame clones only, minus some. The sample contains under 200,000 clones, around 8.4% of which appear only once. General study findings and limits: Lower insertion and higher deletion counts appeared at VDJ junctions in type 1 diabetes patients. Type 1 diabetes patients had TCRB CDR3s that were shorter (moderately but significantly so) in all four CD4+ subsets.

A few counts support this clone. Antigen unknown. This chain connects TRBV6-1 to TRBJ1-2; tentatively, D is TRBD1 (5 bases). The specimen sequenced was central memory CD4+ T cells from blood. The sequence was obtained from a woman between 18 and 29 years old with type 1 diabetes. The chain's CDR3 is CASSESHRNYGYTF. DNA of the CDR3: TGTGCCAGCAGTGAATCTCACAGGAACTATGGCTACACCTTC.